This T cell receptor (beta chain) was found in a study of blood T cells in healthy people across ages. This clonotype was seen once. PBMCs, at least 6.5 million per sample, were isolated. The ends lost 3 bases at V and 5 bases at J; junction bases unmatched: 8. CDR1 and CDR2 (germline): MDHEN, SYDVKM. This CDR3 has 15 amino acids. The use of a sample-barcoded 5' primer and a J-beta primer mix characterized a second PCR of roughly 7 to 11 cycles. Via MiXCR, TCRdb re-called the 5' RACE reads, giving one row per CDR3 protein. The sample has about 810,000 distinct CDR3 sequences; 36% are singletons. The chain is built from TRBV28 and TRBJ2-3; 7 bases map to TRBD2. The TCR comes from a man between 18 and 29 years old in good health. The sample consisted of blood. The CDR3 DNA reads TGTGCCAGCAGTTTGTCGCAGGGAGGGGTAGATACGCAGTATTTT. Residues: CASSLSQGGVDTQYF.